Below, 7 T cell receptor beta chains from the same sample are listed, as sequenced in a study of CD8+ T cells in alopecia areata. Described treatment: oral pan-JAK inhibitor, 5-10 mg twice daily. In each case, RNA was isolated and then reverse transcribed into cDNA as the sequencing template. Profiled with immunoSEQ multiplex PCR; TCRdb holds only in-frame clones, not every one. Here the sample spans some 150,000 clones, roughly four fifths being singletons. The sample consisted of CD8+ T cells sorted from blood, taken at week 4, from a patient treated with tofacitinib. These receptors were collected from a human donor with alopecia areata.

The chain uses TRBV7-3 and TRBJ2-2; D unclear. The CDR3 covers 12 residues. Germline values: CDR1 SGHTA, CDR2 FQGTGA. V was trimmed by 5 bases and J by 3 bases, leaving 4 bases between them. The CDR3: CASSPYTGELFF. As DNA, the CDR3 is TGTGCCAGCAGCCCCTACACCGGGGAGCTGTTTTTT.

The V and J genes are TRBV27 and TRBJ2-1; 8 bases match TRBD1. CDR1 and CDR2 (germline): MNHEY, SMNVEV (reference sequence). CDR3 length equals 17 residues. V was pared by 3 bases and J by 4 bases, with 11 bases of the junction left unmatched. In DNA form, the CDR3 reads TGTGCCAGCAGTTTGGGGGCTACAGGGGGGTCGTACAATGAGCAGTTCTTC. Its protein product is CASSLGATGGSYNEQFF.

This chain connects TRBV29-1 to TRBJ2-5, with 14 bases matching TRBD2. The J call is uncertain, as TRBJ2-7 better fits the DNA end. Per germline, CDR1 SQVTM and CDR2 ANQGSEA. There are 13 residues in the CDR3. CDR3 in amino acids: CSVRTSGGYEQYF. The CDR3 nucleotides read TGCAGCGTACGGACTAGCGGGGGGTACGAGCAGTACTTC.

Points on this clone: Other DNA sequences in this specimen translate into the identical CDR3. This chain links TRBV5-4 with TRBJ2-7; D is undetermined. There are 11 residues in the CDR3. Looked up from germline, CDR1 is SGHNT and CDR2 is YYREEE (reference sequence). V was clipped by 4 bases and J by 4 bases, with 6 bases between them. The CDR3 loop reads CASSEGYEQYF. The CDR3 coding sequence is TGTGCCAGCAGCGAAGGGTACGAGCAGTACTTC.

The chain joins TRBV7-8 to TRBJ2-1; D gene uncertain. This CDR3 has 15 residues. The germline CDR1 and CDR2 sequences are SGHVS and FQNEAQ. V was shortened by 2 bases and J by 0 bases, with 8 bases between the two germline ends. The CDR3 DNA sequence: TGTGCCAGCAGCTTAACCAAGAGCTCCTACAATGAGCAGTTCTTC. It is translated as CASSLTKSSYNEQFF.

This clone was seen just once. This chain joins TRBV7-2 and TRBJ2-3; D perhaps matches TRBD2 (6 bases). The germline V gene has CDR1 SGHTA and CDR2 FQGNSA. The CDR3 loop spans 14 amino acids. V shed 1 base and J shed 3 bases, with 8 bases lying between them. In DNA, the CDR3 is TGTGCCAGCAGCTTAGGGAGGGCGACAGATACGCAGTATTTT. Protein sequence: CASSLGRATDTQYF.

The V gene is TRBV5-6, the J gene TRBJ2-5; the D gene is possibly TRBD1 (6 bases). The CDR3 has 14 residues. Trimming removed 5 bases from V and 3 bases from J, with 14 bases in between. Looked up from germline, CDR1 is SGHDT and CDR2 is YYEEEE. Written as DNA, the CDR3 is TGTGCCAGCAGACCGCAGGGGTCGGAAGAGACCCAGTACTTC. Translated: CASRPQGSEETQYF.